One sample yielded the 21 T cell receptor beta chains listed below, sequenced in a study of OX40 agonist ivuxolimab in advanced cancers. TCRdb's table, derived via immunoSEQ multiplex PCR, lists solely in-frame clones and lacks some. The sample records more than 9,500 clones, about 81% being singletons. This material consisted of CD4+ or CD8+ T cells sorted from blood, taken in a trial of the OX40 agonist ivuxolimab. These receptors all stem from an adult with an advanced solid tumor such as melanoma, head and neck, liver or kidney cancer.

This clone was detected a few times. The chain recombines TRBV9 with TRBJ2-5, with 9 positions matching TRBD2. V was clipped by 3 bases and J by 4 bases; unmatched bases: 16. Germline V gene data show CDR1 as SGDLS and CDR2 as YYNGEE. This CDR3 contains 18 residues. CDR3 sequence: CASSELGGLAGRGETQYF. The CDR3 region has the DNA TGTGCCAGCAGCGAACTCGGGGGGCTAGCGGGAAGAGGAGAGACCCAGTACTTC. The full variable domain, with the rest looked up from reference TRBV9 and TRBJ2-5, is DSGVTQTPKHLITATGQRVTLRCSPRSGDLSVYWYQQSLDQGLQFLIQYYNGEERAKGNILERFSAQQFPDLHSELNLSSLELGDSALYFCASSELGGLAGRGETQYFGPGTRLLVL.

The rearrangement joins TRBV9 to TRBJ2-7; 10 bases fit TRBD2. This CDR3 spans 15 amino acids. CDR1 is SGDLS and CDR2 is YYNGEE in the germline V gene. Trimming at V came to 0 bases and at J to 5 bases, leaving 5 bases not matched to a gene. The CDR3 loop is CASSVGSSGSNEQYF. The CDR3 DNA reads as TGTGCCAGCAGCGTAGGCTCTAGCGGGAGTAACGAGCAGTACTTC.

V and J are TRBV28 and TRBJ2-1; 7 nucleotides match TRBD2. V shed 4 bases and J 5 bases; nucleotides not matched to a gene: 8. The CDR3 covers 15 residues. From germline, CDR1 is MDHEN and CDR2 SYDVKM. The CDR3 reads CASSWGSSGDNEQFF. The CDR3 bases are TGTGCCAGCAGTTGGGGGTCTAGCGGCGACAATGAGCAGTTCTTC.

In its sample, this clone was seen once. V usage is TRBV19 and J usage is TRBJ2-5, with D tentatively TRBD1 or TRBD2 (5 bases each). Germline V lookup: CDR1 LNHDA, CDR2 SQIVND (reference sequence). V shed 11 bases and J shed 5 bases, with 24 bases lying between them. This CDR3 comprises 15 residues. The CDR3 loop reads CAGKRGRGITETQYF. In DNA form, the CDR3 reads TGTGCCGGGAAGAGGGGACGGGGTATAACGGAGACCCAGTACTTC.

This clone was seen a single time. The chain couples TRBV5-6 to TRBJ2-5; D possibly uses TRBD1 or TRBD2 (7 bases each). Germline V lookup: CDR1 SGHDT, CDR2 YYEEEE. V lost 1 base to trimming and J lost 5 bases, with 21 bases between them. The length of the CDR3 is 17 residues. CDR3 in DNA: TGTGCCAGCAGCTTGAGTAGGGGGCACCGGGGGGATGAGACCCAGTACTTC. Amino acids: CASSLSRGHRGDETQYF.

The chain links TRBV27 to TRBJ2-1; 9 bases map to TRBD2. This CDR3 is built from 17 residues. Germline V CDR1 and CDR2: MNHEY, SMNVEV (reference sequence). V lost 5 bases and J lost 0; bases outside the gene matches: 8. The CDR3 nucleotides read TGTGCCAGCAGTCTAGCGGGGCTGGGACTCTCCTACAATGAGCAGTTCTTC. Protein: CASSLAGLGLSYNEQFF.

The sample holds one count of this clone. The chain links TRBV5-1 to TRBJ2-3, with a weak D call TRBD2 (6 bases). Between the trimmed V and J ends, which lost 2 bases and 6 bases, there was a span of 10 bases. Germline CDR1 SGHRS, CDR2 YFSETQ. This CDR3 is 13 amino acids long. DNA for the CDR3: TGCGCCAGCAGCTTTAGCGGTCGGGATACGCAGTATTTT. Its translation is CASSFSGRDTQYF.

This rearrangement joins TRBV7-2 to TRBJ2-2; 11 nucleotides line up with TRBD1. Per the germline V gene, CDR1 is SGHTA and CDR2 is FQGNSA. The V segment lost 2 bases and the J segment 9 bases; nucleotides outside the gene matches: 5. This CDR3 spans 15 amino acids. The CDR3 coding sequence is TGTGCCAGCAGCTTATCGGACAGGGGGCGGTGGGAGCTGTTTTTT. Translating it yields CASSLSDRGRWELFF.

The chain has TRBV28 and TRBJ2-7, with D maybe TRBD2 (5 bases). CDR1 is MDHEN and CDR2 is SYDVKM in the germline V gene. This CDR3 spans 18 amino acids. Trimming pared 3 bases from V and 0 bases from J, leaving 21 bases between. The chain's CDR3 is CASSFNPSLARSSYEQYF. The CDR3 DNA is TGTGCCAGCAGTTTTAATCCTTCCCTAGCTCGGAGCTCCTACGAGCAGTACTTC.

The rearrangement joins TRBV7-6 to TRBJ2-7, with D perhaps TRBD1 (6 bases). In germline, CDR1 is SGHVS, CDR2 FNYEAQ. The CDR3 is 12 residues long. The V gene lost 5 bases and the J gene lost 4 bases, with 9 bases spanning the gap. CDR3 amino acids: CASSPDRYEQYF. For the CDR3, the DNA is TGTGCCAGCAGCCCGGACAGATACGAGCAGTACTTC.

The chain carries TRBV6-5 and TRBJ1-6, with TRBD1 as a possible D gene (5 bases). Germline V gene data show CDR1 as MNHEY and CDR2 as SVGAGI. Deletions cut 0 bases from V and 14 bases from J, with 14 bases between. This CDR3 contains 14 residues. For the CDR3, the DNA is TGTGCCAGCAGTTACTCGAACTCTCTGGGGGCCCTCCACTTT. This codes for CASSYSNSLGALHF.

The chain employs TRBV9 and TRBJ2-3; 14 bases are shared with TRBD2. This CDR3 comprises 17 residues. V gave up 4 bases and J gave up 4 bases; unmatched junction bases: 8. Germline V gene data show CDR1 as SGDLS and CDR2 as YYNGEE. The CDR3 sequence: CASSRSGTSGRSDTQYF. DNA for the CDR3: TGTGCCAGCAGCCGTTCAGGGACTAGCGGGAGATCAGATACGCAGTATTTT.

Details on this clone: The sample contains more than one DNA sequence encoding this CDR3. The V and J genes are TRBV11-2 and TRBJ2-1; 11 positions match TRBD2. The CDR3 runs to 18 residues. Germline V gene lookup returns CDR1 SGHAT and CDR2 FQNNGV. The ends lost 0 bases at V and 3 bases at J; junction bases unmatched: 7. CDR3 DNA sequence: TGTGCCAGCAGCTTAGACCACACCCTAGCGGGAGGCTACAATGAGCAGTTCTTC. This codes for CASSLDHTLAGGYNEQFF.

CDR3 in DNA: TGTGCCAGCAGTTACTCGACGCGTTTCACCGGGGAGCTGTTTTTT. Translating it yields CASSYSTRFTGELFF. The V gene is TRBV6-5, the J gene TRBJ2-2, with no clear D. Germline V lookup: CDR1 MNHEY, CDR2 SVGAGI. V lost 0 bases and J lost 4, with 9 bases in between. The CDR3 is 15 amino acids.

The chain couples TRBV11-2 to TRBJ1-1; unclear D gene. V was clipped by 4 bases and J by 4 bases, with 7 bases between them. CDR1 and CDR2 from the germline V gene are SGHAT and FQNNGV. The CDR3 is 12 amino acids. This CDR3 reads CASSSGFTEAFF. CDR3 DNA sequence: TGTGCCAGCAGCTCTGGGTTCACTGAAGCTTTCTTT. Supplemented by reference TRBV11-2 and TRBJ1-1, the full variable domain reads EAGVAQSPRYKIIEKRQSVAFWCNPISGHATLYWYQQILGQGPKLLIQFQNNGVVDDSQLPKDRFSAERLKGVDSTLKIQPAKLEDSAVYLCASSSGFTEAFFGQGTRLTVV.

This clone was detected only once. The chain carries TRBV5-1 and TRBJ2-7; 7 nucleotides align to TRBD1. CDR1 and CDR2 from the germline V gene are SGHRS and YFSETQ. There are 12 residues in the CDR3. Unmatched junction bases numbered 6, after V lost 7 bases and J lost 5 bases. CDR3 nucleotides: TGCGCCAGCCAAGGGGGCGGAAACGAGCAGTACTTC. This encodes CASQGGGNEQYF.

This clone has a single count. V and J are TRBV9 and TRBJ1-2; 9 bases match TRBD1. CDR1 and CDR2 (germline): SGDLS, YYNGEE. This CDR3 spans 14 amino acids. The ends lost 3 bases at V and 5 bases at J; junction bases unmatched: 5. This chain's CDR3 is CASSARDRDYGYTF. The CDR3 nucleotides are TGTGCCAGCAGCGCCCGGGACAGGGATTATGGCTACACCTTC.

This sequence joins TRBV9 and TRBJ1-5, with a tentative D call TRBD1 (6 bases). The germline V and J ends were trimmed by 3 bases and 1 base, with 11 bases remaining between them. The CDR3 contains 15 residues. The germline CDR1 and CDR2 sequences are SGDLS and YYNGEE. CDR3 sequence: CASSAQGSSNQPQHF. CDR3 DNA: TGTGCCAGCAGCGCCCAGGGGTCCAGCAATCAGCCCCAGCATTTT. Drawing the rest from reference TRBV9 and TRBJ1-5, the complete variable domain is DSGVTQTPKHLITATGQRVTLRCSPRSGDLSVYWYQQSLDQGLQFLIQYYNGEERAKGNILERFSAQQFPDLHSELNLSSLELGDSALYFCASSAQGSSNQPQHFGDGTRLSIL.

CDR3 sequence reads: CASFHYEQFF. CDR3 bases: TGTGCCAGCTTCCACTATGAGCAGTTCTTC. The J gene is TRBJ2-1, the V gene TRBV2, with no clear D. The CDR3 totals 10 residues. The germline V and J ends were trimmed by 8 bases and 8 bases, with 7 bases remaining between them. The V gene's germline CDR1 is SNHLY and CDR2 FYNNEI.

The V call is TRBV11-1, the J call TRBJ2-5, with D uncertain. The CDR3 is made up of 13 amino acids. Deletions cut 7 bases from V and 5 bases from J, with 14 bases between. The V gene's germline CDR1 is SGHAT and CDR2 FQDESV (reference sequence). This chain's CDR3 is CASIPAGSETQYF. In DNA form, the CDR3 reads TGTGCCAGCATCCCGGCCGGCTCCGAGACCCAGTACTTC.

This rearrangement joins TRBV7-2 to TRBJ2-7, with D hard to call. The germline gives CDR1 SGHTA, CDR2 FQGNSA. The ends were cut back, 5 bases at V and 3 bases at J, with 17 bases in the middle. The CDR3 has 15 amino acids. The CDR3 DNA reads TGTGCCAGCAGCCCCCACTTTTCCAGGCACTACGAGCAGTACTTC. Protein product: CASSPHFSRHYEQYF. The full variable domain, in which reference TRBV7-2 and TRBJ2-7 provide the parts outside the CDR3, is GAGVSQSPSNKVTEKGKDVELRCDPISGHTALYWYRQSLGQGLEFLIYFQGNSAPDKSGLPSDRFSAERTGGSVSTLTIQRTQQEDSAVYLCASSPHFSRHYEQYFGPGTRLTVT.